The rows below give T cell receptor beta chains drawn from one sample of a study of response to subunit inactivated influenza vaccine. TCRdb used MiXCR to reprocess the RT-PCR reads, holding one entry per CDR3 protein. The sample lists hundreds of thousands of distinct CDR3 sequences; less than 20% were seen once. Sequences were derived from PBMCs from blood, sampled 5 days after vaccination. The receptors come from a man aged 45-60 years who received an inactivated influenza vaccine. Each CDR3 is given with its conserved first and last residue. A D gene is named only where the DNA matches it firmly. For some rows the clone size is stated as once, few or many, or as a class when expanded; others skip it.

clone size: few
J gene: TRBJ2-7
V gene: TRBV29-1
D gene: NA
CDR3 DNA: TGCAGCGTTGGAACAGTGAGCGAGCAGTACTTC
CDR3 protein: CSVGTVSEQYF

clone size: NA
J gene: TRBJ2-4
V gene: TRBV5-1
D gene: TRBD1
CDR3 DNA: TGCGCCAGCAGCTCTCCAACCGGGACAGGGGGCGTCATTCAGTACTTC
CDR3 protein: CASSSPTGTGGVIQYF

clone size: many
J gene: TRBJ1-2
V gene: TRBV20-1
D gene: NA
CDR3 DNA: TGCAGTGCGCCGTATCGACAAGACCACAACTATGGCTACACCTTC
CDR3 protein: CSAPYRQDHNYGYTF

clone size: NA
J gene: TRBJ2-7
V gene: TRBV19
D gene: TRBD1
CDR3 DNA: TGTGCCAGCAAAAACCGGGACAGGGCCCCCTACGAGCAGTACTTC
CDR3 protein: CASKNRDRAPYEQYF

clone size: NA
J gene: TRBJ2-1
V gene: TRBV29-1
D gene: TRBD2
CDR3 DNA: TGCAGCGTTGACTCTCCTGCGGGGGGTTCCTACAATGAGCAGTTCTTC
CDR3 protein: CSVDSPAGGSYNEQFF

clone size: NA
J gene: TRBJ2-3
V gene: TRBV9
D gene: NA
CDR3 DNA: TGTGCCAGCAGCGTAGGGGGCGGGACAGCCCAGTATTTT
CDR3 protein: CASSVGGGTAQYF

clone size: NA
J gene: TRBJ1-2
V gene: TRBV29-1
D gene: TRBD1
CDR3 DNA: TGCAGCGTAAGGGACAGGGGCTACTATGGCTACACCTTC
CDR3 protein: CSVRDRGYYGYTF

clone size: NA
J gene: TRBJ1-1
V gene: TRBV5-5
D gene: NA
CDR3 DNA: TGTGCCAGCAGCTTGCCTACGACAGGGAACACTGAAGCTTTCTTT
CDR3 protein: CASSLPTTGNTEAFF

clone size: NA
J gene: TRBJ2-7
V gene: TRBV7-2
D gene: NA
CDR3 DNA: TGTGCCGGCAGCTTCGACAGGTTTAGGTACGAGCAGTACTTC
CDR3 protein: CAGSFDRFRYEQYF

clone size: NA
J gene: TRBJ2-7
V gene: TRBV6-6
D gene: TRBD1
CDR3 DNA: TGTGCCAGCAGTGGGACAGGATTCTACGAGCAGTACTTC
CDR3 protein: CASSGTGFYEQYF

clone size: NA
J gene: TRBJ2-1
V gene: TRBV20-1
D gene: TRBD2
CDR3 DNA: TGCAGTGCTGAGGCCCTAGCGGGGGCAAACAATGAGCAGTTCTTC
CDR3 protein: CSAEALAGANNEQFF

clone size: NA
J gene: TRBJ2-1
V gene: TRBV11-2
D gene: TRBD1
CDR3 DNA: TGTGCCAGCAGCGTAGTGGGACAGAACCTATACAATGAGCAGTTCTTT
CDR3 protein: CASSVVGQNLYNEQFF

clone size: NA
J gene: TRBJ2-7
V gene: TRBV20-1
D gene: TRBD1
CDR3 DNA: TGCAGTGCTAGAGATCTGACAGGGGGCAACTCCTACGAGCAGTACTTC
CDR3 protein: CSARDLTGGNSYEQYF

clone size: few
J gene: TRBJ1-5
V gene: TRBV11-2
D gene: TRBD1
CDR3 DNA: TGTGCCAGCAGGGGACAGGGTTGGAATCAGCCCCAGCATTTT
CDR3 protein: CASRGQGWNQPQHF

clone size: few
J gene: TRBJ2-5
V gene: TRBV5-5
D gene: TRBD2
CDR3 DNA: TGTGCCAGCAGCTTGGCGGGCTTCCTAGCGGGGGAGACCCAGTACTTC
CDR3 protein: CASSLAGFLAGETQYF

clone size: NA
J gene: TRBJ2-7
V gene: TRBV6-2/TRBV6-3
D gene: TRBD1
CDR3 DNA: TGTGCCAGCAGTTCATGGACAGGGTACTACGAGCAGTACTTC
CDR3 protein: CASSSWTGYYEQYF

clone size: few
J gene: TRBJ2-1
V gene: TRBV4-3
D gene: TRBD2
CDR3 DNA: TGCGCCAGCAGCCAAATAGCGGGAGCGGTTAACAATGAGCAGTTCTTC
CDR3 protein: CASSQIAGAVNNEQFF

clone size: NA
J gene: TRBJ2-6
V gene: TRBV7-2
D gene: TRBD1
CDR3 DNA: TGTGCCAGCAGCTTAGCCGGACAGGGTTACTCTGGGGCCAACGTCCTGACTTTC
CDR3 protein: CASSLAGQGYSGANVLTF

clone size: few
J gene: TRBJ1-4
V gene: TRBV4-3
D gene: NA
CDR3 DNA: TGCGCCAGCAGCCAACTGTTAAGCAGCTCAACTAATGAAAAACTGTTTTTT
CDR3 protein: CASSQLLSSSTNEKLFF

clone size: many
J gene: TRBJ2-2
V gene: TRBV12-3/TRBV12-4
D gene: NA
CDR3 DNA: TGTGCCAGCAGTTCCGGGGAGCTGTTTTTT
CDR3 protein: CASSSGELFF

clone size: NA
J gene: TRBJ2-2
V gene: TRBV7-8
D gene: NA
CDR3 DNA: TGTGCCAGCAGCTTAATGCAGTCCGGGGAGCTGTTTTTT
CDR3 protein: CASSLMQSGELFF

clone size: many
J gene: TRBJ2-7
V gene: TRBV5-6
D gene: NA
CDR3 DNA: TGTGCCAGCAGCTTGGAGGGACAGGGTCGTCGTAGGGCTAGCGGGGGATCCTACGAGCAGTACTTC
CDR3 protein: CASSLEGQGRRRASGGSYEQYF

clone size: NA
J gene: TRBJ1-5
V gene: TRBV5-5
D gene: NA
CDR3 DNA: TGTGCCAGCAGCTTGGATACTTGGGGAAGTGGGCTGCCCCAGCATTTT
CDR3 protein: CASSLDTWGSGLPQHF

clone size: NA
J gene: TRBJ1-6
V gene: TRBV5-1
D gene: TRBD1
CDR3 DNA: TGCGCCAGCAGCTCGAACCCGGGACAGGACAGGCTGGCCCTCCACTTT
CDR3 protein: CASSSNPGQDRLALHF

clone size: few
J gene: TRBJ2-1
V gene: TRBV27
D gene: NA
CDR3 DNA: TGTGCCAGCAGTCCCCAAAACACCGGCTATGAGCAGTTCTTC
CDR3 protein: CASSPQNTGYEQFF

clone size: NA
J gene: TRBJ1-2
V gene: TRBV6-1
D gene: TRBD1
CDR3 DNA: TGTGCCACCATAAGTCCCGGGACAGTTAACTATGGCTACACCTTC
CDR3 protein: CATISPGTVNYGYTF

clone size: few
J gene: TRBJ2-7
V gene: TRBV5-1
D gene: NA
CDR3 DNA: TGCGCCAGCAGCTTGAGGCCAGAATACTACGAGCAGTACTTC
CDR3 protein: CASSLRPEYYEQYF

clone size: NA
J gene: TRBJ2-5
V gene: TRBV5-1
D gene: NA
CDR3 DNA: TGCGCCAGCAGCTTGGGGGACGTTCTTGGGCAAGAGACCCAGTACTTC
CDR3 protein: CASSLGDVLGQETQYF

clone size: few
J gene: TRBJ2-7
V gene: TRBV29-1
D gene: TRBD1
CDR3 DNA: TGCAGCGTTGAAGATGAGACAGGGGCCGGCTACGAGCAGTACTTC
CDR3 protein: CSVEDETGAGYEQYF

clone size: few
J gene: TRBJ1-3
V gene: TRBV6-1
D gene: TRBD1
CDR3 DNA: TGTGCCAGCAGTGTCCGGGACAGGATCGGAAACACCATATATTTT
CDR3 protein: CASSVRDRIGNTIYF

clone size: NA
J gene: TRBJ2-5
V gene: TRBV9
D gene: TRBD2
CDR3 DNA: TGTGCCAGCAGCGTCGGGACTAGCGGGAGGCAGTGGCAAGAGACCCAGTACTTC
CDR3 protein: CASSVGTSGRQWQETQYF

clone size: few
J gene: TRBJ2-3
V gene: TRBV24-1
D gene: NA
CDR3 DNA: TGTGCCACCAGTGAATCGGACAGTCACCACACAGATACGCAGTATTTT
CDR3 protein: CATSESDSHHTDTQYF

clone size: NA
J gene: TRBJ2-1
V gene: TRBV18
D gene: TRBD2
CDR3 DNA: TGTGCCAGCTCACCACGCCCGGCTAGCGGGAGTATGAATGAGCAGTTCTTC
CDR3 protein: CASSPRPASGSMNEQFF

clone size: NA
J gene: TRBJ2-1
V gene: TRBV10-3
D gene: NA
CDR3 DNA: TGTGCCATCAGTGAGTCCCTTTTTAGCGACAGTGAGCAGTTCTTC
CDR3 protein: CAISESLFSDSEQFF

clone size: few
J gene: TRBJ2-7
V gene: TRBV6-1
D gene: NA
CDR3 DNA: TGTGCCAGCAGCCAAACAGGGACTGTTTACGAGCAGTACTTC
CDR3 protein: CASSQTGTVYEQYF

clone size: NA
J gene: TRBJ2-1
V gene: TRBV12-3/TRBV12-4
D gene: TRBD2
CDR3 DNA: TGTGCCAGCAGTTCGTCGACTGGGCGGGGGGCCTACAATGAGCAGTTCTTC
CDR3 protein: CASSSSTGRGAYNEQFF

clone size: NA
J gene: TRBJ2-7
V gene: TRBV20-1
D gene: TRBD1
CDR3 DNA: TGCAGTGCTCCCCGGACAGGGAGCTCCTACGAGCAGTACTTC
CDR3 protein: CSAPRTGSSYEQYF

clone size: NA
J gene: TRBJ2-2
V gene: TRBV29-1
D gene: NA
CDR3 DNA: TGCAGCGTTGTCCGGATGAACACCGGGGAGCTGTTTTTT
CDR3 protein: CSVVRMNTGELFF

clone size: NA
J gene: TRBJ1-2
V gene: TRBV12-3/TRBV12-4
D gene: NA
CDR3 DNA: TGTGCCAGCAGTCTGGACCCCAGGGCTAACTATGGCTACACCTTC
CDR3 protein: CASSLDPRANYGYTF

clone size: few
J gene: TRBJ2-7
V gene: TRBV7-2
D gene: NA
CDR3 DNA: TGTGCCAGCAGCTTCCCAGACTACGAGCAGTACTTC
CDR3 protein: CASSFPDYEQYF

clone size: NA
J gene: TRBJ2-5
V gene: TRBV7-2
D gene: TRBD2
CDR3 DNA: TGTGCCAGCAGCAGAACTAGCGGGATGGGAGAGACCCAGTACTTC
CDR3 protein: CASSRTSGMGETQYF

clone size: NA
J gene: TRBJ2-7
V gene: TRBV7-8
D gene: TRBD2
CDR3 DNA: TGTGCCAGCAAGACTAGCGGGAGCTCCTACGAGCAGTACTTC
CDR3 protein: CASKTSGSSYEQYF

clone size: few
J gene: TRBJ2-7
V gene: TRBV20-1
D gene: NA
CDR3 DNA: TGCAGTGTTGAAGGCGGCGGGCCCTACGAGCAGTACTTC
CDR3 protein: CSVEGGGPYEQYF

clone size: few
J gene: TRBJ2-5
V gene: TRBV29-1
D gene: NA
CDR3 DNA: TGCAGCGCCTCCCAGGGGACAATGATGAGGGAGACCCAGTACTTC
CDR3 protein: CSASQGTMMRETQYF

clone size: NA
J gene: TRBJ1-5
V gene: TRBV7-8
D gene: NA
CDR3 DNA: TGTGCCAGCAGCCCCACACTCGTCCAGGGTAGCAATCAGCCCCAGCATTTT
CDR3 protein: CASSPTLVQGSNQPQHF

clone size: NA
J gene: TRBJ2-6
V gene: TRBV18
D gene: NA
CDR3 DNA: TGTGCCAGCTCACCACCGAATAATGGGAGGTTAGCCAACGTCCTGACTTTC
CDR3 protein: CASSPPNNGRLANVLTF

clone size: NA
J gene: TRBJ2-1
V gene: TRBV15
D gene: NA
CDR3 DNA: TGTGCCACCAGCAGAGATCGATTTGGGCAGTACAATGAGCAGTTCTTC
CDR3 protein: CATSRDRFGQYNEQFF

clone size: NA
J gene: TRBJ2-1
V gene: TRBV5-1
D gene: NA
CDR3 DNA: TGCGCCAGCACCGGCGGGCCGTACAATGAGCAGTTCTTC
CDR3 protein: CASTGGPYNEQFF

clone size: NA
J gene: TRBJ2-7
V gene: TRBV5-6
D gene: NA
CDR3 DNA: TGTGCCAGCAGCATTTCCCTACAGGGCTACGAGCAGTACTTC
CDR3 protein: CASSISLQGYEQYF

clone size: few
J gene: TRBJ1-5
V gene: TRBV15
D gene: NA
CDR3 DNA: TGTGCCACCAGCAGAGGCGGGGCCAATCAGCCCCAGCATTTT
CDR3 protein: CATSRGGANQPQHF

clone size: few
J gene: TRBJ2-5
V gene: TRBV12-3/TRBV12-4
D gene: TRBD1
CDR3 DNA: TGTGCCAGCAGTTTAGGTACCTCCGGGACAGGCCAAGAGACCCAGTACTTC
CDR3 protein: CASSLGTSGTGQETQYF